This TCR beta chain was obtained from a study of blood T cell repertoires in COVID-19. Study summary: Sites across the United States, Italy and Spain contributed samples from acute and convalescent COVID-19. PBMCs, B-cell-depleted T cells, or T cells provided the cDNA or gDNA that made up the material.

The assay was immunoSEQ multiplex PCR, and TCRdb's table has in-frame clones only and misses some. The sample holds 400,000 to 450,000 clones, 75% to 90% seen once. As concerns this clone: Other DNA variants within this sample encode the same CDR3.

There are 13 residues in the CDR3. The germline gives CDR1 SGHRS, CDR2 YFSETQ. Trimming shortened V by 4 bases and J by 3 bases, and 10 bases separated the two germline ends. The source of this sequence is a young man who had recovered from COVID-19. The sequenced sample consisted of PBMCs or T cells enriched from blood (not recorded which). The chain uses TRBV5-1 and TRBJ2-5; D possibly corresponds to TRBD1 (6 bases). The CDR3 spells CASSLRGKETQYF. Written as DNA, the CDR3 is TGCGCCAGCAGCCTCAGGGGTAAAGAGACCCAGTACTTC.